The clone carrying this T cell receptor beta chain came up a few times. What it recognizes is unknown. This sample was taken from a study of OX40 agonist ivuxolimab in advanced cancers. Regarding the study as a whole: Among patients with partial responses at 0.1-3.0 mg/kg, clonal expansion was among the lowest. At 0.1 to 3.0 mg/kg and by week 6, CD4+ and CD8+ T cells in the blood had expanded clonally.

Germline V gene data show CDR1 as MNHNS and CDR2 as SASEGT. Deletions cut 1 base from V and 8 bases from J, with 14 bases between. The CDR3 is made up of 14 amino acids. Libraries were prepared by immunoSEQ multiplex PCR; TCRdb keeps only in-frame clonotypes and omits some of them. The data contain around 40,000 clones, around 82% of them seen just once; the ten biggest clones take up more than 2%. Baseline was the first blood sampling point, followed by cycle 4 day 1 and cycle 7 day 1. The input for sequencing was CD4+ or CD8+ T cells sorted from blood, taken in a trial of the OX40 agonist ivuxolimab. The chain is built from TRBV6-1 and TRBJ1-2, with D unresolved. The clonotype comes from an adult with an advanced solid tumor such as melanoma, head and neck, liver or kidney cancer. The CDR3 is CASSEGAPLRGYTF. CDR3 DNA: TGTGCCAGCAGTGAAGGGGCGCCCCTGAGGGGCTACACCTTC.